Listed below are T cell receptor beta chains from one sample, sequenced in a study of shared clonotypes between healthy human individuals. TCRdb's copy holds only in-frame clones and misses some; the assay was immunoSEQ multiplex PCR. The data show millions of clones, with 85% to 95% seen just once and around 0.13% held by the top ten. The sequenced material came from naive CD4+ T cells sorted from blood. The receptors shown here come from a man between 18 and 35 years old in good health. The conserved cysteine and the conserved F or W are not part of the CDR3 here.

V: TRBV28; J: TRBJ1-5; CDR3: ASSLSGDNQPQH
V: TRBV7-2; J: TRBJ2-4; CDR3: ASSLVMAGGKRDIQY
V: TRBV6-5; J: TRBJ1-5; CDR3: ASSRGEDQPQH
V: TRBV10-2; J: TRBJ2-3; CDR3: ASSESTRLAGGLSTDTQY
V: TRBV5-6; J: TRBJ1-5; CDR3: ASSFRDRGLGQPQH
V: TRBV6-5; J: TRBJ1-3; CDR3: ASIPSGGNTIY
V: TRBV12-5; J: TRBJ1-2; CDR3: ASGSDSVYGYT
V: TRBV9; J: TRBJ2-7; CDR3: ASSKGLVAPSYEQY
V: TRBV7-5; J: TRBJ2-7; CDR3: ARSPGLAPTYEQY
V: TRBV10-1; J: TRBJ2-7; CDR3: ATLRCLWGYEQY
V: TRBV27; J: TRBJ2-4; CDR3: ASSLSGGLAKNIQY
V: TRBV27; J: TRBJ1-5; CDR3: ASSFGGRSQPQH
V: TRBV5-1; J: TRBJ2-2; CDR3: ASNRGSGTTGELF
V: TRBV6-1; J: TRBJ2-7; CDR3: ASTREHRHFYEQY
V: TRBV7-9; J: TRBJ1-2; CDR3: ASSPTSPGYT
V: TRBV19; J: TRBJ1-2; CDR3: ASSIEANYGYT
V: TRBV5-8; J: TRBJ1-2; CDR3: ASSSGQGTYGYT
V: TRBV9; J: TRBJ2-1; CDR3: ASSVAYVGEQF
V: TRBV7-4; J: TRBJ2-3; CDR3: ASSLVGLASTDTQY
V: TRBV11-2; J: TRBJ1-5; CDR3: ASSTGQYNQPQH
V: TRBV6-6; J: TRBJ1-2; CDR3: ASTRQGGDYGYT
V: TRBV10-1; J: TRBJ2-5; CDR3: ASSPGGRRETQY
V: TRBV6-6; J: TRBJ1-1; CDR3: ASSLNEGRTTEAF